These 12 T cell receptor beta chains were sequenced from one sample in a study of blood T cell repertoires in COVID-19. Data came from immunoSEQ multiplex PCR; TCRdb stores just in-frame clones and leaves some out. The sample gives hundreds of thousands of clones, 85% to 90% of which show up once; about 1.5% is in the top ten. Input material: PBMCs or T cells enriched from blood (not recorded which). These receptors came from a woman younger than 35 with acute COVID-19.

The chain recombines TRBV19 with TRBJ1-6; 9 nucleotides line up with TRBD1. Germline values: CDR1 LNHDA, CDR2 SQIVND (reference sequence). Trimming took 0 bases from V and 7 from J; bases not matched to a gene: 7. This CDR3 spans 17 amino acids. Here the CDR3 reads CASSIERRDRVNSPLHF. Written as DNA, the CDR3 is TGTGCCAGTAGTATAGAGCGGCGGGACAGGGTAAATTCACCCCTCCACTTT.

The CDR3 is CASGDRAYEQYF. The CDR3, as DNA: TGTGCCAGTGGGGACAGGGCCTACGAGCAGTACTTC. J is TRBJ2-7 and V is TRBV3-1 (or the pseudogene TRBV3-2); 9 bases are shared with TRBD1. The CDR3 length is 12 residues. Per the germline V gene, CDR1 is LGHDT and CDR2 is YNNKEL (reference sequence). After removal of 9 bases from V and 2 bases from J, the junction contained 2 bases not matched to a gene.

CDR3 nucleotides: TGTGCCAGCAGCTCGGCGGGACAGGGGGTGAACATTCAGTACTTC. Protein product: CASSSAGQGVNIQYF. The chain links TRBV7-9 to TRBJ2-4, with TRBD1 identical over 11 bases. J lost 7 bases, V lost 4 bases, and 6 bases had no gene match. Germline V gives CDR1 SEHNR, CDR2 FQNEAQ (reference sequence). The CDR3 covers 15 residues. Looking up the rest from reference TRBV7-9 and TRBJ2-4 gives the full variable domain: DTGVSQNPRHKITKRGQNVTFRCDPISEHNRLYWYRQTLGQGPEFLTYFQNEAQLEKSRLLSDRFSAERPKGSFSTLEIQRTEQGDSAMYLCASSSAGQGVNIQYFGAGTRLSVL.

The V gene is TRBV7-6, the J gene TRBJ1-4; D possibly corresponds to TRBD1 (5 bases). CDR1 SGHVS and CDR2 FNYEAQ come from the germline V gene. CDR3 length equals 16 residues. V was clipped by 1 base and J by 2 bases, with 11 bases between them. CDR3 region: CASSLGPGLTNEKLFF. The CDR3 nucleotides read TGTGCCAGCAGCTTAGGTCCGGGACTGACTAATGAAAAACTGTTTTTT.

The chain carries TRBV7-8 and TRBJ1-2, with D maybe TRBD1 (6 bases). The CDR3 totals 15 residues. The V gene's germline CDR1 is SGHVS and CDR2 FQNEAQ. V was shortened by 5 bases and J by 4 bases, with 17 bases between the two germline ends. The CDR3, as DNA: TGTGCCAGCAGCATAAGACCGGGACAAAGCTATGGCTACACCTTC. It specifies CASSIRPGQSYGYTF.

This clone came up once. The J gene is TRBJ2-3, the V gene TRBV4-3; the D gene is possibly TRBD2 (6 bases). Trimming removed 4 bases at V and 4 bases at J, with 21 bases between. Germline-derived CDR1 and CDR2 are LGHNA and YSLEER. CDR3 length: 17 amino acids. CDR3 sequence (DNA): TGCGCCAGCAGCCCGCGTGATGGCGGGGCGGCTCCAGATACGCAGTATTTT. It encodes CASSPRDGGAAPDTQYF.

On this clone itself: The sample has other DNA sequences that encode this CDR3 too. The chain joins TRBV18 to TRBJ2-7, with D possibly matching TRBD1 (6 bases). Looked up from germline, CDR1 is KGHSH and CDR2 is LQKENI. CDR3 length: 12 residues. The germline V and J ends were trimmed by 2 bases and 5 bases, with 7 bases remaining between them. The CDR3 DNA is TGTGCCAGCTCACCAAAGGGGGACGAGCAGTACTTC. It yields the protein CASSPKGDEQYF.

The rearrangement joins TRBV7-2 to TRBJ2-3, with 9 bases fitting TRBD1. The V gene's germline CDR1 is SGHTA and CDR2 FQGNSA. The CDR3 spans 17 residues. Unmatched junction bases numbered 12, after V lost 2 bases and J lost 6 bases. As DNA, the CDR3 is TGTGCCAGCAGCTTACCCGGGACAGGGCCTCCGCCCGATACGCAGTATTTT. This translates into CASSLPGTGPPPDTQYF.

The V call is TRBV7-2, the J call TRBJ2-6; 8 nucleotides align to TRBD1. CDR1 and CDR2 (germline): SGHTA, FQGNSA. Trimming took 4 bases from V and 1 from J; bases not matched to a gene: 6. The CDR3 spans 17 residues. This CDR3 is CASSYQGAGSGANVLTF. The CDR3 nucleotides are TGTGCCAGCAGCTACCAGGGGGCTGGTTCTGGGGCCAACGTCCTGACTTTC.

This clone has just a few counts. V is TRBV10-1 and J is TRBJ2-7; 7 nucleotides match TRBD2. Germline V gives CDR1 WNHNN, CDR2 SYGVQD (reference sequence). Trimming cost V 3 bases and J 6 bases; bases outside gene matches: 11. The CDR3 is 15 residues long. CDR3 in amino acids: CASSDAGLKVGEQYF. DNA for the CDR3: TGCGCCAGCAGTGACGCGGGACTAAAGGTCGGCGAGCAGTACTTC.

This chain joins TRBV7-9 and TRBJ2-3, with 10 positions matching TRBD2. Germline V gene lookup returns CDR1 SEHNR and CDR2 FQNEAQ (reference sequence). CDR3 length: 16 amino acids. V was pared by 6 bases and J by 2 bases, with 8 bases of the junction left unmatched. The DNA for the CDR3 is TGTGCCAGCAGGGGCGGACTAGCGGTTTACACAGATACGCAGTATTTT. This sequence encodes CASRGGLAVYTDTQYF. The full variable domain, with the rest looked up from reference TRBV7-9 and TRBJ2-3, is DTGVSQNPRHKITKRGQNVTFRCDPISEHNRLYWYRQTLGQGPEFLTYFQNEAQLEKSRLLSDRFSAERPKGSFSTLEIQRTEQGDSAMYLCASRGGLAVYTDTQYFGPGTRLTVL.

The chain joins TRBV6-5 to TRBJ2-3; 7 nucleotides agree with TRBD1. Germline V gene lookup returns CDR1 MNHEY and CDR2 SVGAGI. CDR3 size: 16 residues. Trimming removed 3 bases from V and 2 bases from J; junction bases left unmatched: 8. The CDR3 sequence is CASSYQTGPLTDTQYF. For the CDR3, the DNA is TGTGCCAGCAGTTATCAGACAGGGCCCCTCACAGATACGCAGTATTTT.